This TCR beta chain was obtained from a study of cytomegalovirus exposure and HLA in healthy donors. The PCR ran on 60 Vbeta and 13 Jbeta primers. Only in-frame clones appear in the TCRdb table, and some are missing; sequencing was by immunoSEQ multiplex PCR. The table lists roughly 120,000 clones, roughly 80% of them singletons, with less than 0.25% in the top ten. This CDR3 has 18 residues. Trimming cost V 0 bases and J 0 bases, with 14 bases left between them. The germline V gene encodes CDR1 LGHNA and CDR2 YSLEER. The sample was PBMCs. The chain uses TRBV4-3 and TRBJ2-2; D may be TRBD2 (6 bases). This TCR came from a man aged 45-60 years in good health and CMV-seronegative. CDR3 sequence: CASSQDLVGGPNTGELFF. The CDR3 DNA is TGCGCCAGCAGCCAAGATCTAGTGGGAGGACCGAACACCGGGGAGCTGTTTTTT.